The T cell receptor beta chain described here comes from a study of sequential checkpoint blockade in melanoma. For the study at large: Maintenance nivolumab came after either treatment sequence.

Indicated treatment: randomized to nivolumab then ipilimumab (arm A) or the reverse (arm B). Data came from immunoSEQ multiplex PCR; TCRdb stores just in-frame clones and leaves some out. This table holds 10,000 to 13,000 clones, roughly 69% found once. V gave up 5 bases and J gave up 3 bases; unmatched junction bases: 6. This CDR3 has 15 amino acids. Germline CDR1 and CDR2: MNHEY and SMNVEV (reference sequence). The rearrangement links TRBV27 to TRBJ2-1, with TRBD1 matching over 8 bases. This material consisted of CD8+ T cells sorted from blood (inferred from file names), taken from a patient given nivolumab and ipilimumab in sequence. The sequence derives from a human donor with melanoma. The CDR3 reads CASSRGQGGYNEQFF. The CDR3 DNA is TGTGCCAGCAGTCGCGGACAGGGTGGCTACAATGAGCAGTTCTTC.